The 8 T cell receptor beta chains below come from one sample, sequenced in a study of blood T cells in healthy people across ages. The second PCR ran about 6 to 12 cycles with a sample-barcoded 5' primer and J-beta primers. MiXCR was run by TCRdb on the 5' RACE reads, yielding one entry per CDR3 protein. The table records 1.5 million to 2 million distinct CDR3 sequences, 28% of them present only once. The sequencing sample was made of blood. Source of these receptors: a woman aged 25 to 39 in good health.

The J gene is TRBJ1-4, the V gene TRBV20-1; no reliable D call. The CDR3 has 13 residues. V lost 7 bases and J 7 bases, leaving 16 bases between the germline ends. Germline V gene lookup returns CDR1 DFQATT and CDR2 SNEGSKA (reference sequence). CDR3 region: CSVEEGFGEKLFF. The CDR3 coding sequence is TGCAGTGTAGAAGAGGGATTCGGTGAAAAACTGTTTTTT.

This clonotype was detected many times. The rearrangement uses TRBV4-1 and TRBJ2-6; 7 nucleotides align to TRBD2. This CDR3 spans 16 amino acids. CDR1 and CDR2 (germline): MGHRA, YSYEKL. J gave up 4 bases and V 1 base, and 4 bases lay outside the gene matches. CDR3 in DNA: TGCGCCAGCAGCCAAGGGGAGGGCAGGGGGGCCAACGTCCTGACTTTC. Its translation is CASSQGEGRGANVLTF.

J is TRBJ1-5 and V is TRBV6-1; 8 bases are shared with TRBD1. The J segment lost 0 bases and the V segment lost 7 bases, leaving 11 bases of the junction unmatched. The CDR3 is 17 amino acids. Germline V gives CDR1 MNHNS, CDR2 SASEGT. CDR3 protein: CASMRGTGGDSNQPQHF. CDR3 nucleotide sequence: TGTGCCAGCATGCGGGGGACAGGAGGAGATAGCAATCAGCCCCAGCATTTT.

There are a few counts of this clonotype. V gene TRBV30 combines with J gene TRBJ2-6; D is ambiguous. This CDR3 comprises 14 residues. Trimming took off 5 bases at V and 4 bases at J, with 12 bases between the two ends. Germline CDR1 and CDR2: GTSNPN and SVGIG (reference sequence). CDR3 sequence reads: CAWCVGSGANVLTF. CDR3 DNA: TGTGCCTGGTGCGTGGGCTCAGGGGCCAACGTCCTGACTTTC.

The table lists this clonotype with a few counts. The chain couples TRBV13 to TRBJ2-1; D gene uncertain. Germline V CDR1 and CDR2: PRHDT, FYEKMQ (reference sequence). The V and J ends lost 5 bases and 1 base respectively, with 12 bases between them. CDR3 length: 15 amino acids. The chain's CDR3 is CASSPFSDSYNEQFF. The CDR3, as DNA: TGTGCCAGCAGCCCCTTCTCCGATTCCTACAATGAGCAGTTCTTC.

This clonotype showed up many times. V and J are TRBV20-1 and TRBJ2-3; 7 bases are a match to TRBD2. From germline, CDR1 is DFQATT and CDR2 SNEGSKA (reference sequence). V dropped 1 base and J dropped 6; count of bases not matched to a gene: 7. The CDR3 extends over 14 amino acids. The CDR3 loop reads CSARATSVRDTQYF. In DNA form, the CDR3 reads TGCAGTGCTAGAGCTACTAGCGTACGGGATACGCAGTATTTT.

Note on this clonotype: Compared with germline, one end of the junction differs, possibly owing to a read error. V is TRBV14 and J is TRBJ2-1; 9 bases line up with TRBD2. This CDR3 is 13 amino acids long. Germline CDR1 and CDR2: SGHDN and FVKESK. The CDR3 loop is CTSSQVAGDEQFF. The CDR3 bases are TGTACCAGCAGCCAAGTAGCGGGAGACGAGCAGTTCTTC.

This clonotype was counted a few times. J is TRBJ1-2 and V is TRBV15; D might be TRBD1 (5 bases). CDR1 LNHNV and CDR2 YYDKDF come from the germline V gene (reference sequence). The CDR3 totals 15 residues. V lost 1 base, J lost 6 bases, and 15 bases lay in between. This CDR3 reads CATSRVVRDSDGYTF. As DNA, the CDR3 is TGTGCCACCAGCAGAGTAGTCAGGGATTCGGATGGCTACACCTTC.